These 12 T cell receptor beta chains share one sample of origin, sequenced in a study of blood T cells in healthy people across ages. A second PCR, run for about 7 to 11 cycles, used a sample-barcoded 5' primer plus a J-beta primer mix. TCRdb itself ran the 5' RACE reads through MiXCR, one entry per CDR3 protein. The sample has under 2,000,000 distinct CDR3 sequences, around half seen once. The sample consisted of blood. These receptors originate from a middle-aged woman in good health.

With respect to this clonotype: A read error may explain this, as a much larger clone is one base away. This rearrangement joins TRBV12-3 or TRBV12-4 to TRBJ2-7, with a weak D call TRBD1 (5 bases). The CDR3 runs to 14 residues. The CDR3 region has the DNA TGTGCCAGCAGGTTAGGGGCCGCATCCTACGAGCAGTACTTC. The encoded protein is CASRLGAASYEQYF.

This clonotype was seen once. The chain recombines TRBV20-1 with TRBJ1-5, with D possibly matching TRBD1 (5 bases). The CDR3 consists of 16 residues. CDR1 and CDR2 (germline): DFQATT, SNEGSKA (reference sequence). V lost 0 bases and J lost 0, with 12 bases in between. CDR3 sequence (DNA): TGCAGTGCTAGAGATGGAGGGGCCTATAGCAATCAGCCCCAGCATTTT. Protein sequence: CSARDGGAYSNQPQHF.

This clonotype was counted a few times. V and J are TRBV18 and TRBJ2-4; D is ambiguous. V was trimmed by 6 bases and J by 0 bases, leaving 6 bases between them. This CDR3 has 13 residues. Germline lookup yields CDR1 KGHSH and CDR2 LQKENI. This CDR3 reads CASSQQAKNIQYF. As DNA, the CDR3 is TGTGCCAGCTCTCAGCAAGCCAAAAACATTCAGTACTTC.

A few counts support this clonotype. The J gene is TRBJ1-2, the V gene TRBV4-2, with D possibly matching TRBD1 (5 bases). The V gene's germline CDR1 is LGHNA and CDR2 YNFKEQ. There are 14 residues in the CDR3. V lost 0 bases, J lost 7 bases, and 12 bases lay in between. CDR3 protein: CASSQDRRRGGYTF. CDR3 DNA sequence: TGTGCCAGCAGCCAAGATAGGAGGAGGGGTGGCTACACCTTC.

The chain has TRBV4-1 and TRBJ1-2; possible D gene TRBD1, 5 bases. Trimming shortened V by 5 bases and J by 0 bases, and 13 bases separated the two germline ends. Germline values: CDR1 MGHRA, CDR2 YSYEKL. CDR3 length: 15 residues. The DNA for the CDR3 is TGCGCCAGCAGCTCACCGACAGCAGCTAACTATGGCTACACCTTC. Translation gives CASSSPTAANYGYTF.

This rearrangement joins TRBV6-5 to TRBJ1-6, with D perhaps TRBD1 (5 bases). Germline V CDR1 and CDR2: MNHEY, SVGAGI. This CDR3 contains 19 residues. V lost 5 bases and J lost 5, with 25 bases in between. The CDR3 DNA reads as TGTGCCAGCAGTCCCTCGCCTCCTTTCGGGGGTGGTAATAATTCACCCCTCCACTTT. Protein sequence: CASSPSPPFGGGNNSPLHF.

V gene TRBV6-2 or TRBV6-3 combines with J gene TRBJ2-7; D gene uncertain. V dropped 5 bases and J dropped 2 bases, with 19 bases sitting between them. Germline V gives CDR1 MNHEY, CDR2 SVGEGT. The CDR3 spans 16 residues. The CDR3 loop reads CASSPPLGRPPYEQYF. The CDR3 DNA is TGTGCCAGCAGTCCCCCTCTGGGAAGGCCACCCTACGAGCAGTACTTC.

The V call is TRBV6-5, the J call TRBJ2-7; 8 bases are a match to TRBD1. The germline gives CDR1 MNHEY, CDR2 SVGAGI. The V gene end was trimmed by 2 bases and the J gene end by 2 bases; junction bases not matched to a gene: 5. The CDR3 has 15 residues. CDR3 sequence reads: CASSYGQGIAYEQYF. CDR3 bases: TGTGCCAGCAGTTACGGACAGGGTATCGCCTACGAGCAGTACTTC.

This sequence joins TRBV11-2 and TRBJ2-1, with D perhaps being TRBD1 or TRBD2 (5 bases each). The CDR3 loop spans 18 amino acids. V gave up 0 bases and J gave up 3 bases, with 18 bases separating them. Germline V gene data show CDR1 as SGHAT and CDR2 as FQNNGV. The CDR3 loop is CASSLELRGTSYYNEQFF. The CDR3 DNA sequence: TGTGCCAGCAGCTTAGAATTAAGGGGAACTAGTTACTACAATGAGCAGTTCTTC.

This clonotype was seen many times. The rearrangement joins TRBV7-2 to TRBJ1-2; 7 bases are a match to TRBD1. CDR1 and CDR2 (germline): SGHTA, FQGNSA. The V segment lost 6 bases and the J segment 6 bases; nucleotides outside the gene matches: 4. The CDR3 consists of 12 residues. The CDR3 is CASSSQGDGYTF. The CDR3 DNA is TGTGCCAGCAGTTCTCAGGGGGATGGCTACACCTTC.

This clonotype was detected a few times. The chain is built from TRBV10-2 and TRBJ2-7; 11 nucleotides match TRBD1. Germline CDR1 reads WSHSY; CDR2 reads SAAADI. The junction had 3 bases not matched to a gene; V was cut back by 3 bases and J by 2 bases. The CDR3 runs to 15 residues. The CDR3 loop is CASSDGQGAAYEQYF. For the CDR3, the DNA is TGCGCCAGCAGTGATGGACAGGGGGCCGCCTACGAGCAGTACTTC.

This clonotype showed up just a few times. The CDR3, as DNA: TGTGCCAGCAGCCAACAGTTCGCAGGGCGAAGCTATGGCTACACCTTC. The encoded protein is CASSQQFAGRSYGYTF. This rearrangement joins TRBV5-5 to TRBJ1-2, with D possibly matching TRBD1 (5 bases). Per germline, CDR1 SGHKS and CDR2 YYEKEE (reference sequence). Trimming pared 4 bases from V and 4 bases from J, leaving 20 bases between. CDR3 length equals 16 residues. The full variable domain, in which reference TRBV5-5 and TRBJ1-2 provide the parts outside the CDR3, is DAGVTQSPTHLIKTRGQQVTLRCSPISGHKSVSWYQQVLGQGPQFIFQYYEKEERGRGNFPDRFSARQFPNYSSELNVNALLLGDSALYLCASSQQFAGRSYGYTFGSGTRLTVV.